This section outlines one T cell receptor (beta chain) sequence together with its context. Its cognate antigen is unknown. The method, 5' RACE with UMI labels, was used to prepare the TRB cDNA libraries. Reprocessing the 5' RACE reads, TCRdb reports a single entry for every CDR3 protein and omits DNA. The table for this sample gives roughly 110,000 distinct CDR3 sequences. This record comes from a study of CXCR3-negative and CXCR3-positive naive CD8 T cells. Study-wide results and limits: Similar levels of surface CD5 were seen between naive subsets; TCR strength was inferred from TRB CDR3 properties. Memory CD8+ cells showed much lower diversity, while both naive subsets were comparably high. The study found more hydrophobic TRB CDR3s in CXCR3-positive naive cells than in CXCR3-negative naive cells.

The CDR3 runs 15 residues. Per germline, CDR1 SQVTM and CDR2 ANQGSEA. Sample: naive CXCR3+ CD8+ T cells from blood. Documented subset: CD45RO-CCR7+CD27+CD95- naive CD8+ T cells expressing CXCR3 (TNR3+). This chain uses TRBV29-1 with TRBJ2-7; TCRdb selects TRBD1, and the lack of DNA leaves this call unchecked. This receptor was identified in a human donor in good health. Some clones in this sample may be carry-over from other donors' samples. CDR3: CSAQPPGQETYEQYF.